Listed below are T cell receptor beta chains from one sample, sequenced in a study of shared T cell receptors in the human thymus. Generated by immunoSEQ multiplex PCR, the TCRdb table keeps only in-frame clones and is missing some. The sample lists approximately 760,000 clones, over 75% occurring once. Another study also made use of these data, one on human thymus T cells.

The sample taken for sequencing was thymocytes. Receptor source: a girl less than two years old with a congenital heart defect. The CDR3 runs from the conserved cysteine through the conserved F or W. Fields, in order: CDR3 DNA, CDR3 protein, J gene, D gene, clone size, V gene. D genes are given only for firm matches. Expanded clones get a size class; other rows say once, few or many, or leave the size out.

CDR3 DNA: TGTGCCAGCAGCTTAGTGTTTTGGAGTGTCACCGGGGAGCTGTTTTTT
CDR3 protein: CASSLVFWSVTGELFF
J gene: TRBJ2-2
D gene: NA
clone size: NA
V gene: TRBV11-2

CDR3 DNA: TGTGCCAGCAGCTCGGAACAGGAAAGAGAGGACATTCAGTACTTC
CDR3 protein: CASSSEQEREDIQYF
J gene: TRBJ2-4
D gene: NA
clone size: NA
V gene: TRBV5-4

CDR3 DNA: TGTGCCAGCAGCCCGCTGGACAGCGCCGGGGACGAGCAGTACTTC
CDR3 protein: CASSPLDSAGDEQYF
J gene: TRBJ2-7
D gene: NA
clone size: NA
V gene: TRBV14

CDR3 DNA: TGCGCCAGCAGCCAAGATCTAGGGGCTTTTCCCTATGGCTACACCTTC
CDR3 protein: CASSQDLGAFPYGYTF
J gene: TRBJ1-2
D gene: NA
clone size: NA
V gene: TRBV4-3

CDR3 DNA: TGCGCCAGCAGCTCTCCAGGGGTAACCACTGAAGCTTTCTTT
CDR3 protein: CASSSPGVTTEAFF
J gene: TRBJ1-1
D gene: NA
clone size: few
V gene: TRBV5-1

CDR3 DNA: TGTGCCTGGGCGCCTGAGGCTAACTATGGCTACACCTTC
CDR3 protein: CAWAPEANYGYTF
J gene: TRBJ1-2
D gene: NA
clone size: NA
V gene: TRBV30

CDR3 DNA: TGTGCCAGTAGTAGCACAGGAGGGTATAATTCACCCCTCCACTTT
CDR3 protein: CASSSTGGYNSPLHF
J gene: TRBJ1-6
D gene: NA
clone size: once
V gene: TRBV19

CDR3 DNA: TGTGCCAGTAGACAGGACAGGGTCGATGTCGATACGCAGTATTTT
CDR3 protein: CASRQDRVDVDTQYF
J gene: TRBJ2-3
D gene: TRBD1
clone size: NA
V gene: TRBV19

CDR3 DNA: TGTGCCAGTAGACGGGGAATGAACACCGGGGAGCTGTTTTTT
CDR3 protein: CASRRGMNTGELFF
J gene: TRBJ2-2
D gene: NA
clone size: NA
V gene: TRBV19

CDR3 DNA: TGTGCCAGCAGTGAAGGTTTGCAGGGGACAGGGAACACTGAAGCTTTCTTT
CDR3 protein: CASSEGLQGTGNTEAFF
J gene: TRBJ1-1
D gene: TRBD1
clone size: NA
V gene: TRBV2

CDR3 DNA: TGTGCCAGCAGTATTGCCGGAGTTCCCGATACGCAGTATTTT
CDR3 protein: CASSIAGVPDTQYF
J gene: TRBJ2-3
D gene: NA
clone size: NA
V gene: TRBV25-1

CDR3 DNA: TGTGCCAGCAGCTCAGACATACAGGGGACTCTCTATGGCTACACCTTC
CDR3 protein: CASSSDIQGTLYGYTF
J gene: TRBJ1-2
D gene: TRBD1
clone size: NA
V gene: TRBV7-9

CDR3 DNA: TGTGCCAGCAGTCCAAGGGGGCACGAGCAGTACTTC
CDR3 protein: CASSPRGHEQYF
J gene: TRBJ2-7
D gene: TRBD1
clone size: NA
V gene: TRBV27

CDR3 DNA: TGTGCCAGCAGTGAATTCTTAGGCGGGACAGAGGGAGGCTACACCTTC
CDR3 protein: CASSEFLGGTEGGYTF
J gene: TRBJ1-2
D gene: TRBD1
clone size: NA
V gene: TRBV6-1

CDR3 DNA: TGTGCCAGCAGCTTATCGTTCGTAGGAGCGGGGGCCCAGGGAACCGGGGAGCTGTTTTTT
CDR3 protein: CASSLSFVGAGAQGTGELFF
J gene: TRBJ2-2
D gene: TRBD2
clone size: NA
V gene: TRBV7-8

CDR3 DNA: TGCGCCAGCAGCCAAGGTAGTAGGGACAGCCCAACCTATGGCTACACCTTC
CDR3 protein: CASSQGSRDSPTYGYTF
J gene: TRBJ1-2
D gene: TRBD1
clone size: NA
V gene: TRBV4-3

CDR3 DNA: TGTGCCAGCAGCCGACAGACTCCCTACTACTCTGGGGCCAACGTCCTGACTTTC
CDR3 protein: CASSRQTPYYSGANVLTF
J gene: TRBJ2-6
D gene: NA
clone size: NA
V gene: TRBV28

CDR3 DNA: TGCGCCAGCAGCCGAGGCAGCTCCTACAATGAGCAGTTCTTC
CDR3 protein: CASSRGSSYNEQFF
J gene: TRBJ2-1
D gene: NA
clone size: NA
V gene: TRBV4-1

CDR3 DNA: TGTGCCAGCAGCCCACTAGCGGTCTACTCCTACAATGAGCAGTTCTTC
CDR3 protein: CASSPLAVYSYNEQFF
J gene: TRBJ2-1
D gene: TRBD2
clone size: NA
V gene: TRBV14

CDR3 DNA: TGTGCCACCAGCAGGTTTACAGGGAACTATGGCTACACCTTC
CDR3 protein: CATSRFTGNYGYTF
J gene: TRBJ1-2
D gene: NA
clone size: NA
V gene: TRBV15

CDR3 DNA: TGTGCCAGTAGTGCCCACAGGAGAACCTACGAGCAGTACTTC
CDR3 protein: CASSAHRRTYEQYF
J gene: TRBJ2-7
D gene: NA
clone size: few
V gene: TRBV19

CDR3 DNA: TGTGCCAGCAGTCAAGACCGGGAGGACTATGGCTACACCTTC
CDR3 protein: CASSQDREDYGYTF
J gene: TRBJ1-2
D gene: NA
clone size: NA
V gene: TRBV6-1

CDR3 DNA: TGTGCCAGCAGCGGGGGACAGGGGGACACTGAAGCTTTCTTT
CDR3 protein: CASSGGQGDTEAFF
J gene: TRBJ1-1
D gene: TRBD1
clone size: NA
V gene: TRBV9

CDR3 DNA: TGTGCCAGCAGCCAAAAAGCAGACAGGGGCCGAAGATGCGCCTACGAGCAGTACTTC
CDR3 protein: CASSQKADRGRRCAYEQYF
J gene: TRBJ2-7
D gene: TRBD1
clone size: NA
V gene: TRBV7-9

CDR3 DNA: TGTGCCAGCAGCTTAGGACAGTCACGGGGGTACGAGCAGTACTTC
CDR3 protein: CASSLGQSRGYEQYF
J gene: TRBJ2-7
D gene: NA
clone size: NA
V gene: TRBV11-2

CDR3 DNA: TGTGCCAGCAGCCCCCCCCCAGGTACCGATACGCAGTATTTT
CDR3 protein: CASSPPPGTDTQYF
J gene: TRBJ2-3
D gene: NA
clone size: NA
V gene: TRBV5-4

CDR3 DNA: TGCGCCACCTCTTACAGGGAATGGAATGAGCAGTTCTTC
CDR3 protein: CATSYREWNEQFF
J gene: TRBJ2-1
D gene: NA
clone size: NA
V gene: TRBV5-1

CDR3 DNA: TGTGCCAGCAGCCCCAATTCCCTTAAGACAGGGTGGAACACTGAAGCTTTCTTT
CDR3 protein: CASSPNSLKTGWNTEAFF
J gene: TRBJ1-1
D gene: TRBD1
clone size: NA
V gene: TRBV7-6

CDR3 DNA: TGTGCCAGCAGCCCAAGCGGGGTTCCTTACTACGAGCAGTACTTC
CDR3 protein: CASSPSGVPYYEQYF
J gene: TRBJ2-7
D gene: TRBD2
clone size: once
V gene: TRBV6-5

CDR3 DNA: TGTGCCAGCAGTTACGGCCAGGTCTCGGTAAATGGCTACACCTTC
CDR3 protein: CASSYGQVSVNGYTF
J gene: TRBJ1-2
D gene: NA
clone size: NA
V gene: TRBV6-5

CDR3 DNA: TGCGCCAGCAGGTATATTGAAGGCTTGGGGGGGGCCGAAGCTTTCTTT
CDR3 protein: CASRYIEGLGGAEAFF
J gene: TRBJ1-1
D gene: NA
clone size: NA
V gene: TRBV5-1

CDR3 DNA: TGCGCCAGCAGCATCTTTCTTTCGGGACAGGACACGAATGAGCAGTTCTTC
CDR3 protein: CASSIFLSGQDTNEQFF
J gene: TRBJ2-1
D gene: TRBD1
clone size: NA
V gene: TRBV5-1

CDR3 DNA: TGTGCCAGTAGTATCGTCACCAGCTCTGGAAACACCATATATTTT
CDR3 protein: CASSIVTSSGNTIYF
J gene: TRBJ1-3
D gene: NA
clone size: NA
V gene: TRBV19

CDR3 DNA: TGTGCCAGCAGCCCACAGGGGCGGGCCCTGTATGGCTACACCTTC
CDR3 protein: CASSPQGRALYGYTF
J gene: TRBJ1-2
D gene: TRBD1
clone size: NA
V gene: TRBV13

CDR3 DNA: TGTGCCAGCAGTGAGGGGCCAGATCTTGTTTATGGCTACACCTTC
CDR3 protein: CASSEGPDLVYGYTF
J gene: TRBJ1-2
D gene: NA
clone size: once
V gene: TRBV25-1

CDR3 DNA: TGTGCCAGCAGGGAGGGACTGCGGCGGGGCTACACCTTC
CDR3 protein: CASREGLRRGYTF
J gene: TRBJ1-2
D gene: NA
clone size: NA
V gene: TRBV6-5

CDR3 DNA: TGTGCCAGTTCCTACCGGGACAGAAGCTCTGGGGCCAACGTCCTGACTTTC
CDR3 protein: CASSYRDRSSGANVLTF
J gene: TRBJ2-6
D gene: TRBD1
clone size: NA
V gene: TRBV19

CDR3 DNA: TGTGCCAGCAGTTTCCTCGGGACATGGACTTTCTTT
CDR3 protein: CASSFLGTWTFF
J gene: TRBJ1-1
D gene: NA
clone size: NA
V gene: TRBV28

CDR3 DNA: TGTGCCAGCAGCCCAACAGGGAACGGGGAGCTGTTTTTT
CDR3 protein: CASSPTGNGELFF
J gene: TRBJ2-2
D gene: NA
clone size: NA
V gene: TRBV11-2

CDR3 DNA: TGTGCCAGCAGCCCCGGGTATAGCAATCAGCCCCAGCATTTT
CDR3 protein: CASSPGYSNQPQHF
J gene: TRBJ1-5
D gene: NA
clone size: NA
V gene: TRBV5-8

CDR3 DNA: TGTGCCAGTCGCGGGGAGGGTACCTATGGCTACACCTTC
CDR3 protein: CASRGEGTYGYTF
J gene: TRBJ1-2
D gene: NA
clone size: NA
V gene: TRBV10-3

CDR3 DNA: TGCGCCAGCAGCTTGGCCCAGGACTTAGGACCCAATGAGCAGTTCTTC
CDR3 protein: CASSLAQDLGPNEQFF
J gene: TRBJ2-1
D gene: NA
clone size: NA
V gene: TRBV5-1

CDR3 DNA: TGTGCCAGCAGCTTAGTAACGGGGAACACTGAAGCTTTCTTT
CDR3 protein: CASSLVTGNTEAFF
J gene: TRBJ1-1
D gene: NA
clone size: NA
V gene: TRBV7-2

CDR3 DNA: TGTGCCAGCAGTTCGGGGACAGGGACATCGGGCGAGCAGTACTTC
CDR3 protein: CASSSGTGTSGEQYF
J gene: TRBJ2-7
D gene: TRBD1
clone size: NA
V gene: TRBV28

CDR3 DNA: TGTGCCAGCAGCTTACTAAACACCGGGGAGCTGTTTTTT
CDR3 protein: CASSLLNTGELFF
J gene: TRBJ2-2
D gene: NA
clone size: NA
V gene: TRBV5-6

CDR3 DNA: TGTGCCAGCAGGACTAGCGGGGGGGACAATAACACCGGGGAGCTGTTTTTT
CDR3 protein: CASRTSGGDNNTGELFF
J gene: TRBJ2-2
D gene: TRBD2
clone size: NA
V gene: TRBV11-2